These 7 T cell receptor beta chains share one sample of origin, sequenced in a study of T cell repertoires in cytomegalovirus infection. TCRdb analysed the reads with MiXCR anew, one entry per CDR3 protein. The top ten clones hold under 85% of a sample with about 57,000 distinct CDR3 sequences, 20% of them seen once. The antigens for these receptors are not known. The starting material was CD8+ T cells from cultured PBMCs, obtained from culture after CMV antigen stimulation. The receptors shown here come from a human donor in good health (CMV status not recorded). Some clones in this sample may be carry-over from other donors' samples.

This clonotype was counted between two and nine times. This chain connects TRBV7-9 to TRBJ2-1; D is uncertain. Germline values: CDR1 SEHNR, CDR2 FQNEAQ (reference sequence). The CDR3 contains 18 residues. The ends were cut back, 4 bases at V and 1 base at J, with 20 bases in the middle. This CDR3 reads CASSSETDGWKSYNEQFF. CDR3 nucleotides: TGTGCCAGCAGCTCAGAGACGGACGGGTGGAAGTCCTACAATGAGCAGTTCTTC.

The gene calls are TRBV7-9 and TRBJ2-7; TRBD1 matches at 7 bases. This CDR3 spans 15 amino acids. Looked up from germline, CDR1 is SEHNR and CDR2 is FQNEAQ (reference sequence). The V and J ends lost 4 bases and 1 base, in that order; junction bases with no gene match: 7. Here the CDR3 DNA reads TGTGCCAGCAGCTCAGGGGGACAGAGATCCTACGAGCAGTACTTC. Protein product: CASSSGGQRSYEQYF.

The V call is TRBV7-9, the J call TRBJ2-3, with TRBD1 as a possible D gene (7 bases). Germline values: CDR1 SEHNR, CDR2 FQNEAQ (reference sequence). The CDR3 covers 13 residues. The V gene lost 5 bases and the J gene lost 4 bases, with 10 bases spanning the gap. The CDR3 bases are TGTGCCAGCAGCGGCAGGGGGGCAGATACGCAGTATTTT. This gives the protein CASSGRGADTQYF.

A few counts support this clonotype. The CDR3 DNA reads TGTGCCAGCAGCCAAGTTAGAAAAGAGACCCAGTACTTC. This gives the protein CASSQVRKETQYF. The chain employs TRBV4-2 and TRBJ2-5; D gene ambiguous. Trimming cost V 1 base and J 3 bases, with 6 bases left between them. Germline lookup yields CDR1 LGHNA and CDR2 YNFKEQ. This CDR3 has 13 residues.

In its sample, this clonotype was seen a few times. The V gene is TRBV12-3 or TRBV12-4, the J gene TRBJ1-1; no clear D gene. V lost 3 bases, J lost 0 bases, and 2 bases lay in between. The CDR3 covers 12 residues. The CDR3 DNA follows: TGTGCCAGCAGTTTCTTGAACACTGAAGCTTTCTTT. Residues: CASSFLNTEAFF.

This clonotype was observed a handful of times. This sequence joins TRBV6-2 or TRBV6-3 and TRBJ2-1, with 7 bases matching TRBD1. The germline V gene has CDR1 MNHEY and CDR2 SVGEGT. This CDR3 is built from 13 residues. Trimming at V came to 6 bases and at J to 8 bases, leaving 7 bases not matched to a gene. In DNA, the CDR3 is TGTGCCAGCAGCCCGACAGGGATCCATGAGCAGTTCTTC. This encodes CASSPTGIHEQFF.

In this sample, this clonotype turned up many times. The rearrangement uses TRBV4-1 and TRBJ1-2; D is unresolved. From germline, CDR1 is MGHRA and CDR2 YSYEKL. Trimming took 1 base from V and 2 from J, leaving 8 bases between them. This CDR3 has 14 amino acids. CDR3 bases: TGCGCCAGCAGCCAAGTGGCTGGGAACTATGGCTACACCTTC. It translates to CASSQVAGNYGYTF.